Presented here are 26 T cell receptor beta chains from one specimen sequenced in a study of Ad26.COV2.S vaccination and SARS-CoV-2 variants. TCRdb's table, derived via immunoSEQ multiplex PCR, lists solely in-frame clones and lacks some. The sample has hundreds of thousands of clones; around 89% are singletons. Treatment given: around 19 received Ad26.COV2.S at low or high dose, single or two shots; 5 received placebo; per-sample allocation not given. The investigators took samples on day 63 after the first vaccine or placebo injection. The source material was peripheral blood, sampled in a trial of Ad26.COV2.S vaccine versus placebo. These TCRs come from a person aged 18 to 59 who received the Ad26.COV2.S COVID-19 vaccine or a placebo.

This rearrangement joins TRBV29-1 to TRBJ2-1, with 9 bases identical to TRBD2. The length of the CDR3 is 14 residues. V lost 2 bases and J lost 4; bases outside the gene matches: 3. Germline V CDR1 and CDR2: SQVTM, ANQGSEA. CDR3 bases: TGCAGCGTTGAAACAGCGGGAGGATACAATGAGCAGTTCTTC. It yields the protein CSVETAGGYNEQFF.

The rearrangement uses TRBV10-3 and TRBJ2-1; D unresolved. Germline V gives CDR1 ENHRY, CDR2 SYGVKD. CDR3 length: 12 residues. V lost 5 bases and J lost 3, with 5 bases in between. The CDR3 bases are TGTGCCATCAGTCCGAACTACAATGAGCAGTTCTTC. It is translated as CAISPNYNEQFF.

The chain is built from TRBV7-2 and TRBJ1-5; D unresolved. Trimming shortened V by 2 bases and J by 5 bases, and 13 bases separated the two germline ends. The CDR3 consists of 15 residues. The germline gives CDR1 SGHTA, CDR2 FQGNSA. The CDR3 loop is CASSLTASRDQPQHF. CDR3 bases: TGTGCCAGCAGCTTAACCGCCTCTAGGGATCAGCCCCAGCATTTT.

V and J are TRBV7-2 and TRBJ1-2, with D possibly matching TRBD1 (5 bases). The CDR3 totals 14 residues. Trimming removed 6 bases at V and 2 bases at J, with 13 bases between. CDR1 is SGHTA, CDR2 FQGNSA, per germline. CDR3 region: CASRSRELNYGYTF. CDR3 DNA: TGTGCCAGCAGGTCCAGGGAGCTAAACTATGGCTACACCTTC.

This chain's CDR3 is CATSGYRGRNYGYTF. The CDR3 region has the DNA TGTGCCACCAGCGGATACAGAGGACGGAACTATGGCTACACCTTC. The chain carries TRBV15 and TRBJ1-2; D is uncertain. With 5 bases removed from V and 2 bases from J, the gap between germline ends came to 15 bases. Germline CDR1 reads LNHNV; CDR2 reads YYDKDF (reference sequence). The CDR3 contains 15 residues.

This chain uses TRBV5-4 with TRBJ1-2, with D uncertain. The V and J ends lost 3 bases and 2 bases respectively, with 8 bases between them. CDR3 length: 13 residues. Germline CDR1 SGHNT, CDR2 YYREEE (reference sequence). The CDR3, as DNA: TGTGCCAGCAGCTCCCCGGGAAACTATGGCTACACCTTC. It codes for CASSSPGNYGYTF.

The chain has TRBV29-1 and TRBJ2-3, with a tentative D call TRBD1 (6 bases). The CDR3 has 14 residues. The germline V gene encodes CDR1 SQVTM and CDR2 ANQGSEA. Trimming left V 4 bases short and J 0 bases short, with 11 bases between. CDR3 loop: CSVVGGASTDTQYF. The CDR3 nucleotides read TGCAGCGTTGTTGGGGGCGCTAGCACAGATACGCAGTATTTT.

This clone turned up a few times. The chain recombines TRBV19 with TRBJ2-7; D is uncertain. This CDR3 contains 15 residues. Germline CDR1 and CDR2: LNHDA and SQIVND (reference sequence). The V end was cut by 5 bases, the J end by 2 bases, with 16 bases between. The CDR3 is CASSPRHTGTYEQYF. The CDR3 bases are TGTGCCAGTAGTCCACGACACACTGGGACCTACGAGCAGTACTTC.

This clone was counted only a few times. The rearrangement uses TRBV4-2 and TRBJ2-6; TRBD1 might be the D (6 bases). Trimming removed 0 bases from V and 4 bases from J, with 10 bases in between. The length of the CDR3 is 16 residues. Per germline, CDR1 LGHNA and CDR2 YNFKEQ. This CDR3 reads CASSQEHREGANVLTF. The CDR3 DNA reads as TGTGCCAGCAGCCAAGAACACAGGGAAGGGGCCAACGTCCTGACTTTC.

The chain joins TRBV12-5 to TRBJ2-7; D is ambiguous. The CDR3 spans 13 residues. Trimming took 5 bases from V and 3 from J, leaving 11 bases between them. Germline V lookup: CDR1 LGHNT, CDR2 FRNRAP. CDR3 sequence reads: CASGLDKNYEQYF. In nucleotides, the CDR3 is TGTGCTAGTGGTCTCGACAAGAACTACGAGCAGTACTTC.

This clone was picked up one time. This sequence joins TRBV10-3 and TRBJ2-6, with TRBD1 matching over 7 bases. This CDR3 is 17 amino acids long. Germline assignment: CDR1 ENHRY and CDR2 SYGVKD. V lost 5 bases and J lost 2; bases outside the gene matches: 9. The CDR3 DNA sequence: TGTGCCATCAGTTCACCGACAGGGATGGCTGGGGCCAACGTCCTGACTTTC. It is translated as CAISSPTGMAGANVLTF.

The V call is TRBV11-2, the J call TRBJ2-1; 10 bases align to TRBD2. J gave up 8 bases and V 6 bases, and 7 bases lay outside the gene matches. This CDR3 has 14 amino acids. Germline-derived CDR1 and CDR2 are SGHAT and FQNNGV. The CDR3 protein is CASSRSGRADEQFF. The CDR3 bases are TGTGCCAGCAGTCGGAGCGGGAGGGCCGATGAGCAGTTCTTC.

J is TRBJ2-3 and V is TRBV5-4, with TRBD2 matching over 7 bases. V was pared by 3 bases and J by 2 bases, with 3 bases of the junction left unmatched. This CDR3 spans 14 amino acids. Germline loops: CDR1 SGHNT, CDR2 YYREEE (reference sequence). The CDR3 DNA follows: TGTGCCAGCAGCTCCGGGGGGAACACAGATACGCAGTATTTT. It encodes CASSSGGNTDTQYF.

The chain is built from TRBV7-9 and TRBJ1-2, with 7 bases fitting TRBD1. From germline, CDR1 is SEHNR and CDR2 FQNEAQ (reference sequence). The J segment lost 5 bases and the V segment lost 2 bases, leaving 14 bases of the junction unmatched. This CDR3 comprises 17 residues. CDR3 in amino acids: CASSLPLTGTALYGYTF. CDR3 nucleotides: TGTGCCAGCAGCTTACCCCTTACAGGGACAGCCCTATATGGCTACACCTTC. Looking up the rest from reference TRBV7-9 and TRBJ1-2 gives the full variable domain: DTGVSQNPRHKITKRGQNVTFRCDPISEHNRLYWYRQTLGQGPEFLTYFQNEAQLEKSRLLSDRFSAERPKGSFSTLEIQRTEQGDSAMYLCASSLPLTGTALYGYTFGSGTRLTVV.

The chain joins TRBV4-2 to TRBJ2-7; D is tentatively TRBD1 or TRBD2 (5 bases each). Trimming removed 4 bases from V and 9 bases from J, with 22 bases in between. The germline V gene has CDR1 LGHNA and CDR2 YNFKEQ. CDR3 length equals 15 residues. The CDR3 DNA reads TGTGCCAGCAGCCCATCCGGGACCCCTGAGCTAGGGCAGTACTTC. It encodes CASSPSGTPELGQYF.

The chain uses TRBV9 and TRBJ2-7; 8 bases fit TRBD2. Germline V gives CDR1 SGDLS, CDR2 YYNGEE. The V and J ends lost 0 bases and 2 bases, in that order; junction bases with no gene match: 1. The CDR3 is 14 residues long. The CDR3 DNA follows: TGTGCCAGCAGCGTAGTAGCGGGGACCTACGAGCAGTACTTC. Translating it yields CASSVVAGTYEQYF.

The V call is TRBV6-6, the J call TRBJ1-3; no clear D. Trimming took 5 bases from V and 1 from J, leaving 9 bases between them. This CDR3 has 14 residues. The V gene's germline CDR1 is MNHNY and CDR2 SVGAGI (reference sequence). The CDR3 region has the DNA TGTGCCAGCAGTCCCCCAAATTCTGGAAACACCATATATTTT. As protein: CASSPPNSGNTIYF.

The chain links TRBV10-3 to TRBJ1-1, with 8 bases identical to TRBD1. This CDR3 is built from 13 residues. The germline V gene has CDR1 ENHRY and CDR2 SYGVKD. V lost 10 bases, J lost 1 base, and 5 bases stayed unmatched. DNA of the CDR3: TGTGCCACTGCGACAGGGGAGAACACTGAAGCTTTCTTT. This translates into CATATGENTEAFF.

This clone was seen only a few times. The chain uses TRBV6-2 or TRBV6-3 and TRBJ2-5, with D perhaps being TRBD1 or TRBD2 (5 bases each). V lost 6 bases to trimming and J lost 5 bases, with 16 bases between them. Germline lookup yields CDR1 MNHEY and CDR2 SVGEGT. CDR3 size: 14 residues. CDR3 in DNA: TGTGCCAGCAGCAGGGAGAGTGAGGCGGAGACCCAGTACTTC. Its protein product is CASSRESEAETQYF.

This clone was detected a few times. The chain has TRBV14 and TRBJ2-7, with D possibly matching TRBD1 (6 bases). The CDR3 runs to 15 residues. CDR1 and CDR2 (germline): SGHDN, FVKESK. V was trimmed by 4 bases and J by 0 bases, leaving 13 bases between them. CDR3 amino acids: CASSPTGLNSYEQYF. CDR3 coding DNA: TGTGCCAGCAGCCCGACAGGCCTTAACTCCTACGAGCAGTACTTC.

This clone was observed once. The CDR3 protein is CASRTDPAGQPQHF. DNA for the CDR3: TGCGCCAGCCGAACGGACCCGGCTGGTCAGCCCCAGCATTTT. The chain is built from TRBV5-1 and TRBJ1-5; D gene unclear. Trimming removed 7 bases at V and 6 bases at J, with 17 bases between. Germline V CDR1 and CDR2: SGHRS, YFSETQ. The CDR3 extends over 14 amino acids.

Remarks on this clone: Other DNA sequences in this specimen translate into the identical CDR3. This chain connects TRBV30 to TRBJ1-4, with a weak D call TRBD1 (6 bases). The V and J ends lost 0 bases and 2 bases respectively, with 10 bases between them. Per germline, CDR1 GTSNPN and CDR2 SVGIG (reference sequence). The CDR3 is 15 residues long. The CDR3 region is CAWSVSGATNEKLFF. CDR3 DNA: TGTGCCTGGAGTGTATCGGGGGCTACTAATGAAAAACTGTTTTTT. Combining the CDR3 with reference TRBV30 and TRBJ1-4 gives the whole variable domain SQTIHQWPATLVQPVGSPLSLECTVEGTSNPNLYWYRQAAGRGLQLLFYSVGIGQISSEVPQNLSASRPQDRQFILSSKKLLLSDSGFYLCAWSVSGATNEKLFFGSGTQLSVL.

The rearrangement links TRBV28 to TRBJ1-5; D is unresolved. CDR3 size: 17 residues. The germline CDR1 and CDR2 sequences are MDHEN and SYDVKM. V dropped 1 base and J dropped 4 bases, with 17 bases sitting between them. The CDR3 loop is CASSLLRLRKENQPQHF. As DNA, the CDR3 is TGTGCCAGCAGTTTATTACGTCTCAGGAAGGAGAATCAGCCCCAGCATTTT.

The chain links TRBV19 to TRBJ1-5; 9 positions agree with TRBD1. The germline V gene encodes CDR1 LNHDA and CDR2 SQIVND (reference sequence). The CDR3 contains 16 residues. With 8 bases clipped from V and 6 bases from J, the junction kept 14 bases outside the gene matches. CDR3 DNA sequence: TGTGCCAGTCGGCTTGGACAGGGGAGCCCTGGTCAGCCCCAGCATTTT. Its protein product is CASRLGQGSPGQPQHF.

This chain uses TRBV29-1 with TRBJ1-4; D is ambiguous. Germline assignment: CDR1 SQVTM and CDR2 ANQGSEA. The CDR3 is 13 amino acids. Trimming shortened V by 4 bases and J by 5 bases, and 11 bases separated the two germline ends. The CDR3: CSVVPGGNEKLFF. The CDR3 DNA reads as TGCAGCGTTGTCCCCGGTGGGAATGAAAAACTGTTTTTT.

The chain couples TRBV10-3 to TRBJ1-1, with D hard to call. This CDR3 has 13 amino acids. The V gene lost 10 bases and the J gene lost 0 bases, with 12 bases spanning the gap. Germline V gene lookup returns CDR1 ENHRY and CDR2 SYGVKD. This CDR3 is CATINYLNTEAFF. The CDR3 DNA is TGTGCCACCATAAACTATCTGAACACTGAAGCTTTCTTT.